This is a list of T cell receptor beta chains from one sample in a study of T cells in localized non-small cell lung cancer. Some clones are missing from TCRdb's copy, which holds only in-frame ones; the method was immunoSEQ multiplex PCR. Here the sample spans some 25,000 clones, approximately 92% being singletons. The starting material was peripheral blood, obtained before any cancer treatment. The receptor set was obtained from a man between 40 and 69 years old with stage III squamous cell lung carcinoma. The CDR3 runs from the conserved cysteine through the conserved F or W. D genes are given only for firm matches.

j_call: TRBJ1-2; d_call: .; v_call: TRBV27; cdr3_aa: CASSLAGNYGYTF; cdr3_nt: TGTGCCAGCAGCCTGGCAGGGAACTATGGCTACACCTTC
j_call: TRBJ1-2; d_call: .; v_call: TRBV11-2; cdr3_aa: CASSLRLLGDYGYTF; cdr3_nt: TGTGCCAGCAGCTTACGCCTCCTCGGGGACTATGGCTACACCTTC
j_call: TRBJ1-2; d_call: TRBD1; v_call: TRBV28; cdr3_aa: CASRRQGSPYGYTF; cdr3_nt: TGTGCCAGCAGGAGACAGGGGTCTCCCTATGGCTACACCTTC
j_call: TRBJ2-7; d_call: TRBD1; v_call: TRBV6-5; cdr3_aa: CASRTRTGYEQYF; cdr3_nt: TGTGCCAGCAGGACCCGGACAGGCTACGAGCAGTACTTC
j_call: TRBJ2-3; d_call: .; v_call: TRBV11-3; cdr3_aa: CASSSTTRHSMQYF; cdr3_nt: TGTGCCAGCAGCTCGACGACTAGGCACAGTATGCAGTATTTT
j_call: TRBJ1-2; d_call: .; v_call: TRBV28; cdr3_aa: CASSLDLGSYGYTF; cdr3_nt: TGTGCCAGCAGTCTAGATTTAGGATCCTATGGCTACACCTTC
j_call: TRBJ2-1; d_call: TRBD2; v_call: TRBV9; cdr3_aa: CASSAKLAGEVNEQFF; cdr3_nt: TGTGCCAGCAGCGCAAAGCTAGCGGGAGAGGTCAATGAGCAGTTCTTC
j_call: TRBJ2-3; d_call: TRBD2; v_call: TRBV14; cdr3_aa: CASSQDLASGRSDTQYF; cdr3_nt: TGTGCCAGCAGCCAAGATCTGGCTAGCGGGAGGTCAGATACGCAGTATTTT
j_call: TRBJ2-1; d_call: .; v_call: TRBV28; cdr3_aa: CASTPPGTPQFF; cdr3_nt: TGTGCCAGCACTCCTCCTGGGACCCCCCAATTCTTC
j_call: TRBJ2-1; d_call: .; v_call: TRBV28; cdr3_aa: CASSPGTSSYNEQFF; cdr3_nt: TGTGCCAGCAGCCCCGGGACTTCCTCCTACAATGAGCAGTTCTTC